The 29 T cell receptor beta chains below all came from one sample that was sequenced in a study of cytotoxic CD8 clonotypes in ibrutinib-treated CLL. Profiled with immunoSEQ multiplex PCR; TCRdb holds only in-frame clones, not every one. The table has more than 200,000 clones, 70% to 75% seen once; the top ten hold over 5.5%. The sample was PBMCs, taken after 12 months of ibrutinib treatment. Receptors originate from a human donor with chronic lymphocytic leukemia.

This clone was counted a few times. The chain recombines TRBV4-1 with TRBJ1-5; D is unclear. The CDR3 loop spans 14 amino acids. V was shortened by 7 bases and J by 2 bases, with 12 bases between the two germline ends. Germline assignment: CDR1 MGHRA and CDR2 YSYEKL. The CDR3 is CASKVGEGNQPQHF. The CDR3 region has the DNA TGCGCCAGCAAGGTGGGCGAGGGCAATCAGCCCCAGCATTTT.

The chain couples TRBV4-1 to TRBJ2-1; no reliable D call. Germline CDR1 is MGHRA and CDR2 is YSYEKL. V lost 4 bases and J lost 8, with 12 bases in between. The length of the CDR3 is 13 residues. DNA of the CDR3: TGCGCCAGCAGCCGCTTAGGCCGCGATGAGCAGTTCTTC. Translated, it gives CASSRLGRDEQFF.

This rearrangement joins TRBV7-9 to TRBJ1-2, with D possibly being TRBD1 (6 bases). The germline CDR1 and CDR2 sequences are SEHNR and FQNEAQ (reference sequence). The CDR3 runs 14 residues. V gave up 5 bases and J gave up 4 bases, with 14 bases separating them. CDR3 in DNA: TGTGCCAGCAGCAAGGGGGGGTCTAGCTATGGCTACACCTTC. It encodes CASSKGGSSYGYTF.

V gene TRBV13 combines with J gene TRBJ2-3; D ambiguous. With 3 bases removed from V and 6 bases from J, the gap between germline ends came to 10 bases. This CDR3 contains 13 residues. Per germline, CDR1 PRHDT and CDR2 FYEKMQ (reference sequence). The CDR3 spells CASSFAFADTQYF. The CDR3 DNA follows: TGTGCCAGCAGCTTCGCTTTTGCGGATACGCAGTATTTT.

The chain couples TRBV5-5 to TRBJ2-4, with D perhaps matching TRBD1 (6 bases). CDR1 is SGHKS and CDR2 is YYEKEE in the germline V gene (reference sequence). V lost 3 bases and J lost 4, with 17 bases in between. The CDR3 spans 16 residues. CDR3 region: CASSSLRGAGKNIQYF. DNA for the CDR3: TGTGCCAGCAGCTCCCTCAGGGGCGCAGGAAAAAACATTCAGTACTTC.

This clone was seen a handful of times. J is TRBJ1-2 and V is TRBV9; a weak D match, TRBD1 (5 bases). Trimming stripped 4 bases from V and 1 base from J, with 23 bases between. The CDR3 is 18 amino acids. Germline V gene lookup returns CDR1 SGDLS and CDR2 YYNGEE. CDR3 sequence: CASSTREGDGTVNYGYTF. The CDR3 nucleotides are TGTGCCAGCAGCACCCGCGAAGGTGACGGGACTGTTAACTATGGCTACACCTTC.

This chain joins TRBV25-1 and TRBJ2-2, with D perhaps TRBD1 (6 bases). The germline gives CDR1 MGHDK, CDR2 SYGVNS. This CDR3 spans 15 amino acids. V was shortened by 7 bases and J by 3 bases, with 15 bases between the two germline ends. The CDR3 nucleotides read TGTGCCAGCACCAAGGGGGTACTTGACACCGGGGAGCTGTTTTTT. This translates into CASTKGVLDTGELFF.

The rearrangement joins TRBV18 to TRBJ2-7; the D gene is possibly TRBD2 (6 bases). The CDR3 length is 15 residues. V dropped 3 bases and J dropped 7 bases, with 19 bases sitting between them. Germline CDR1 is KGHSH and CDR2 is LQKENI. Written as DNA, the CDR3 is TGTGCCAGCTCACCCCGGGACTTGAAGACGCGGGAGCAGTACTTC. This sequence encodes CASSPRDLKTREQYF.

J is TRBJ2-1 and V is TRBV18; 13 positions match TRBD2. Germline-derived CDR1 and CDR2 are KGHSH and LQKENI. The CDR3 has 18 amino acids. The V gene end was trimmed by 0 bases and the J gene end by 6 bases; junction bases not matched to a gene: 8. CDR3 sequence: CASSPPGTSGGGRNEQFF. In nucleotides, the CDR3 is TGTGCCAGCTCACCACCGGGAACTAGCGGGGGGGGCCGCAATGAGCAGTTCTTC.

This rearrangement joins TRBV9 to TRBJ1-6; D is uncertain. The V gene lost 0 bases and the J gene lost 9 bases, with 13 bases spanning the gap. The germline V gene encodes CDR1 SGDLS and CDR2 YYNGEE. The CDR3 runs 15 residues. CDR3: CASSVAGEVRSPLHF. In DNA form, the CDR3 reads TGTGCCAGCAGCGTAGCTGGGGAGGTTCGTTCACCCCTCCACTTT.

The chain couples TRBV15 to TRBJ1-2; 7 bases match TRBD1. The CDR3 sequence is 15 residues long. The V segment lost 1 base and the J segment 7 bases; nucleotides outside the gene matches: 9. Per the germline V gene, CDR1 is LNHNV and CDR2 is YYDKDF (reference sequence). This CDR3 is CATSRVQGTEGGYTF. The CDR3 nucleotides read TGTGCCACCAGCAGAGTACAGGGGACCGAGGGTGGCTACACCTTC.

The chain has TRBV4-1 and TRBJ1-3, with D tentatively TRBD1 (6 bases). The germline gives CDR1 MGHRA, CDR2 YSYEKL. With 7 bases removed from V and 0 bases from J, the gap between germline ends came to 13 bases. The CDR3 extends over 15 amino acids. CDR3 bases: TGCGCCAGCACCTTCGAACAGGGCTCTGGAAACACCATATATTTT. It is translated as CASTFEQGSGNTIYF.

This clone was seen a few times. The chain combines TRBV9 with TRBJ2-7; 10 nucleotides agree with TRBD1. Germline V gene lookup returns CDR1 SGDLS and CDR2 YYNGEE. CDR3 length equals 15 residues. J lost 4 bases, V lost 4 bases, and 8 bases had no gene match. For the CDR3, the DNA is TGTGCCAGCAGCCCAACCCCGGGACAGGGGTACGAGCAGTACTTC. Amino acids: CASSPTPGQGYEQYF.

This clone was detected once. The V gene is TRBV6-6, the J gene TRBJ1-1; TRBD1 agrees at 7 bases. The CDR3 extends over 15 amino acids. The germline V gene has CDR1 MNHNY and CDR2 SVGAGI (reference sequence). With 0 bases clipped from V and 6 bases from J, the junction kept 7 bases outside the gene matches. The CDR3 protein is CASSYSPRGVAEAFF. DNA of the CDR3: TGTGCCAGCAGTTACTCACCCAGGGGGGTGGCTGAAGCTTTCTTT.

This clone is a singleton in its sample. This chain joins TRBV18 and TRBJ2-3, with D possibly matching TRBD2 (6 bases). CDR1 and CDR2 (germline): KGHSH, LQKENI. This CDR3 comprises 18 residues. Trimming took 3 bases from V and 1 from J, leaving 20 bases between them. Here the CDR3 DNA reads TGTGCCAGCTCACCCGGGAGAGGAGGGGACGATGGCACAGATACGCAGTATTTT. Protein sequence: CASSPGRGGDDGTDTQYF.

The chain carries TRBV5-1 and TRBJ1-2; 8 bases fit TRBD1. V lost 9 bases and J lost 6; bases outside the gene matches: 10. CDR3 size: 13 residues. The germline gives CDR1 SGHRS, CDR2 YFSETQ. The CDR3 loop is CATKKTGVDGYTF. CDR3 DNA: TGCGCCACCAAAAAGACAGGGGTGGATGGCTACACCTTC.

This clone was counted a single time. This chain joins TRBV19 and TRBJ2-1, with D unresolved. Germline CDR1 LNHDA, CDR2 SQIVND (reference sequence). Trimming took off 4 bases at V and 0 bases at J, with 10 bases between the two ends. CDR3 length: 15 residues. The CDR3 nucleotides are TGTGCCAGTAGTACCGCATTAAGCTCCTACAATGAGCAGTTCTTC. It specifies CASSTALSSYNEQFF.

Only one count was recorded for this clone. The chain carries TRBV25-1 and TRBJ2-5; 13 bases line up with TRBD2. V shed 5 bases, J shed 5 bases, and the junction held 11 bases outside the gene matches. Germline CDR1 and CDR2: MGHDK and SYGVNS. This CDR3 spans 17 amino acids. For the CDR3, the DNA is TGTGCCAGCAGTACCTGGACTAGCGGGAGTTGGGGGGAGACCCAGTACTTC. This codes for CASSTWTSGSWGETQYF.

This rearrangement joins TRBV7-9 to TRBJ1-5, with D possibly TRBD1 on 5 matching bases. CDR1 is SEHNR, CDR2 FQNEAQ, per germline (reference sequence). Between the trimmed V and J ends, which lost 6 bases and 2 bases, there was a span of 17 bases. The CDR3 is 16 residues long. CDR3 nucleotide sequence: TGTGCCAGCAGTGACGCACGGGGCCATGGCAATCAGCCCCAGCATTTT. Amino acids: CASSDARGHGNQPQHF.

This clone was counted at least ten times. The genes are TRBV9 and TRBJ1-2, with unresolved D. V was clipped by 0 bases and J by 5 bases, with 14 bases between them. Germline values: CDR1 SGDLS, CDR2 YYNGEE. The CDR3 contains 15 residues. This CDR3 reads CASSVEGFELYGYTF. The CDR3 region has the DNA TGTGCCAGCAGCGTAGAAGGATTTGAGTTATATGGCTACACCTTC.

CDR3 coding DNA: TGTGCCAGCAGCTTAGAGGCCGGGTATAGCAATCAGCCCCAGCATTTT. Its protein product is CASSLEAGYSNQPQHF. V is TRBV7-6 and J is TRBJ1-5; D is unclear. With 1 base removed from V and 0 bases from J, the gap between germline ends came to 10 bases. This CDR3 region has 16 residues. In germline, CDR1 is SGHVS, CDR2 FNYEAQ.

This clone turned up a few times. The V gene is TRBV28, the J gene TRBJ1-2; 8 bases match TRBD1. The germline V gene encodes CDR1 MDHEN and CDR2 SYDVKM. The junction had 9 bases not matched to a gene; V was cut back by 5 bases and J by 10 bases. The CDR3 totals 13 residues. CDR3 amino acids: CASSPRRGLVYTF. DNA of the CDR3: TGTGCCAGCAGTCCACGCAGGGGGCTCGTCTACACCTTC.

The chain links TRBV19 to TRBJ2-1; 7 positions agree with TRBD1. Germline V gene lookup returns CDR1 LNHDA and CDR2 SQIVND (reference sequence). The CDR3 runs to 13 residues. V trimming: 6 bases; J trimming: 6 bases; junction bases outside the gene matches: 5. This chain's CDR3 is CASSDRVGNEQFF. The CDR3 nucleotides are TGTGCCAGTAGCGACAGGGTGGGCAATGAGCAGTTCTTC.

This clone was recorded once. The chain recombines TRBV4-2 with TRBJ1-3; tentatively, D is TRBD1 (6 bases). In germline, CDR1 is LGHNA, CDR2 YNFKEQ. This CDR3 region has 17 residues. Between the trimmed V and J ends, which lost 1 base and 4 bases, there was a span of 17 bases. The CDR3 protein is CASSQAGTLERGNTIYF. CDR3 in DNA: TGTGCCAGCAGCCAAGCCGGGACACTCGAGAGGGGAAACACCATATATTTT.

This clone has just one count. The CDR3 DNA is TGTGCCAGCAATTCCTGGGGGGGGCTGAACAATGAGCAGTTCTTC. It codes for CASNSWGGLNNEQFF. V gene TRBV11-2 combines with J gene TRBJ2-1, with a possible D match to TRBD2 (7 bases). Trimming removed 7 bases from V and 5 bases from J, with 18 bases in between. This CDR3 region has 15 residues. Germline V gene lookup returns CDR1 SGHAT and CDR2 FQNNGV.

The chain links TRBV7-2 to TRBJ1-1; tentative D call: TRBD1 (5 bases). Trimming removed 3 bases at V and 0 bases at J, with 11 bases between. Germline assignment: CDR1 SGHTA and CDR2 FQGNSA. The CDR3 is 15 amino acids. CDR3 nucleotide sequence: TGTGCCAGCAGCTTCCAGGGCGCCATGAACACTGAAGCTTTCTTT. This translates into CASSFQGAMNTEAFF.

The chain employs TRBV6-5 and TRBJ2-7; TRBD1 might be the D (6 bases). This CDR3 spans 13 amino acids. The germline V and J ends were trimmed by 5 bases and 3 bases, with 11 bases remaining between them. Germline V gene sequence: CDR1 MNHEY, CDR2 SVGAGI. The CDR3 loop is CASSRQVNYEQYF. CDR3 nucleotide sequence: TGTGCCAGCAGTCGACAGGTAAACTACGAGCAGTACTTC.

V gene TRBV2 combines with J gene TRBJ2-4, with 10 bases that match TRBD1. CDR3 length: 16 residues. Germline V gives CDR1 SNHLY, CDR2 FYNNEI. V trimming: 6 bases; J trimming: 0 bases; junction bases outside the gene matches: 5. CDR3 region: CASRGGTGVAKNIQYF. The DNA for the CDR3 is TGTGCCAGCAGGGGCGGGACAGGGGTAGCCAAAAACATTCAGTACTTC.

The chain recombines TRBV7-9 with TRBJ1-5; tentatively, D is TRBD1 (6 bases). The CDR3 is 19 amino acids. Germline V gene sequence: CDR1 SEHNR, CDR2 FQNEAQ (reference sequence). V shed 1 base and J shed 0 bases, with 19 bases lying between them. The CDR3 DNA is TGTGCCAGCAGCTTAGGACGGGACACTATCGTCTATAGCAATCAGCCCCAGCATTTT. Amino acids: CASSLGRDTIVYSNQPQHF.